This is a list of T cell receptor beta chains from one sample in a study of blood T cell repertoires in COVID-19. Assay used: immunoSEQ multiplex PCR; TCRdb lists only in-frame clones, some missing. The sample has more than 300,000 clones; about 89% are singletons. Input material: peripheral blood. These receptors came from a woman in her 30s with COVID-19, enrolled during active disease. Each CDR3 is given with its conserved first and last residue. Fields, in order: J gene, CDR3 length, clone size, V gene, D gene, CDR3 protein, CDR3 DNA. A D gene is named only where the DNA matches it firmly. Expanded clones are given a class, and other clones once, few, many or no size at all.

TRBJ2-7,16,once,TRBV7-2,TRBD1,CASSARSGTGGAQQYF,TGTGCCAGCAGCGCTAGATCCGGGACAGGGGGCGCACAGCAGTACTTC
TRBJ2-5,15,.,TRBV4-2,.,CASSQDFSGQETQYF,TGTGCCAGCAGCCAAGATTTCAGCGGCCAAGAGACCCAGTACTTC
TRBJ2-7,16,.,TRBV11-1,TRBD2,CASSFGLAGLSYEQYF,TGTGCCAGCAGCTTCGGACTAGCGGGGCTCTCCTACGAGCAGTACTTC
TRBJ2-1,12,.,TRBV10-3,.,CAISQRSNEQFF,TGTGCCATCAGCCAGCGGAGCAATGAGCAGTTCTTC
TRBJ2-1,15,.,TRBV7-7,.,CASSFSQGGRNEQFF,TGTGCTAGCAGCTTTTCCCAGGGGGGACGAAATGAGCAGTTCTTC
TRBJ2-1,12,.,TRBV29-1,.,CSVGLGYNEQFF,TGCAGCGTTGGTCTCGGCTACAATGAGCAGTTCTTC
TRBJ1-1,13,.,TRBV19,.,CASSSQMNTEAFF,TGTGCCAGTAGTTCGCAGATGAACACTGAAGCTTTCTTT
TRBJ1-2,14,.,TRBV2,TRBD1,CASTKGQANYGYTF,TGTGCCAGCACAAAAGGACAGGCGAACTATGGCTACACCTTC
TRBJ2-7,14,.,TRBV13,TRBD1,CASSFGTGWDEQYF,TGTGCCAGCAGCTTCGGGACAGGGTGGGACGAGCAGTACTTC
TRBJ2-1,15,few,TRBV4-2,TRBD2,CASSQAAGGPNEQFF,TGTGCCAGCAGCCAAGCGGCGGGAGGGCCAAATGAGCAGTTCTTC
TRBJ2-7,14,.,TRBV6-6,.,CASSYATDTYEQYF,TGTGCCAGCAGTTACGCGACAGATACCTACGAGCAGTACTTC
TRBJ2-6,15,.,TRBV19,TRBD1,CASRLHRGEANVLTF,TGTGCCAGTAGGCTGCACAGGGGAGAGGCCAACGTCCTGACTTTC
TRBJ1-2,13,few,TRBV10-1,.,CASSATGTYGYTF,TGCGCCAGCAGTGCTACAGGGACCTATGGCTACACCTTC
TRBJ2-7,14,.,TRBV7-9,TRBD2,CASSLGTTPYEQYF,TGTGCCAGCAGCCTCGGGACTACACCCTACGAGCAGTACTTC
TRBJ2-1,17,many,TRBV4-3,.,CASSQEGGSEPYNEQFF,TGCGCCAGCAGCCAAGAAGGTGGGAGTGAACCCTACAATGAGCAGTTCTTC
TRBJ2-4,15,.,TRBV7-8,.,CASSFAGPTKNIQYF,TGTGCCAGCAGCTTCGCAGGCCCCACCAAAAACATTCAGTACTTC
TRBJ2-7,14,once,TRBV30,TRBD2,CAWDSGRVYYEQYF,TGTGCCTGGGATAGCGGGAGAGTATATTACGAGCAGTACTTC
TRBJ2-7,14,.,TRBV30,.,CAWSAYRGLEEQYF,TGTGCCTGGAGTGCCTACAGGGGACTGGAAGAGCAGTACTTC
TRBJ1-2,15,.,TRBV4-1,.,CASSQDRVGYYGYTF,TGCGCCAGCAGCCAAGATCGGGTGGGTTACTATGGCTACACCTTC
TRBJ1-2,14,.,TRBV5-4,.,CASSSPETNYGYTF,TGTGCCAGCAGCTCCCCGGAGACTAACTATGGCTACACCTTC
TRBJ1-2,16,.,TRBV28,.,CASSAPGRGAGYGYTF,TGTGCCAGCAGCGCCCCCGGGAGGGGCGCCGGCTATGGCTACACCTTC
TRBJ2-2,15,.,TRBV7-9,TRBD2,CATLGLAGNTGELFF,TGTGCCACCCTCGGGCTAGCGGGGAACACCGGGGAGCTGTTTTTT
TRBJ2-1,12,.,TRBV10-3,TRBD1,CAISAGGNEQFF,TGTGCCATCAGTGCAGGGGGCAATGAGCAGTTCTTC
TRBJ2-7,14,few,TRBV5-1,TRBD1,CASSTFGTGYEQYF,TGCGCCAGCAGTACCTTTGGGACAGGCTACGAGCAGTACTTC
TRBJ1-2,15,.,TRBV29-1,TRBD1,CSVDRTGSIDYGYTF,TGCAGCGTTGACAGGACAGGGAGCATCGACTATGGCTACACCTTC
TRBJ2-5,16,.,TRBV3-1/TRBV3-2,TRBD2,CASSQVSGAGQETQYF,TGTGCCAGCAGCCAAGTAAGCGGGGCGGGCCAAGAGACCCAGTACTTC
TRBJ2-1,16,.,TRBV24-1,TRBD1,CATSDIGQGTDNEQFF,TGTGCCACCAGTGATATCGGACAGGGTACGGACAATGAGCAGTTCTTC
TRBJ1-2,14,.,TRBV20-1,.,CSASRLQGLYGYTF,TGCAGTGCTAGTCGCCTCCAGGGTTTGTATGGCTACACCTTC
TRBJ2-5,14,.,TRBV7-2,.,CASSLGGGGETQYF,TGTGCCAGCAGCTTAGGGGGAGGAGGGGAGACCCAGTACTTC
TRBJ2-7,19,.,TRBV3-1/TRBV3-2,TRBD2,CASSQEPLFFAGEHYEQYF,TGTGCCAGCAGCCAAGAGCCCCTATTTTTCGCGGGAGAGCACTACGAGCAGTACTTC
TRBJ2-2,14,.,TRBV7-2,TRBD1,CASSQGQSTGELFF,TGTGCCAGCAGCCAGGGACAGAGCACCGGGGAGCTGTTTTTT
TRBJ2-5,16,.,TRBV5-1,TRBD1,CASSSWPGGRGETQYF,TGCGCCAGCAGCTCCTGGCCAGGGGGTCGGGGAGAGACCCAGTACTTC
TRBJ1-5,15,.,TRBV5-5,.,CASSLLGGGNQPQHF,TGTGCCAGCAGCTTGCTGGGGGGAGGGAATCAGCCCCAGCATTTT
TRBJ2-2,15,.,TRBV6-5,.,CASSGTGGDTGELFF,TGTGCCAGCAGCGGTACAGGGGGGGACACCGGGGAGCTGTTTTTT
TRBJ2-7,11,once,TRBV27,.,CASSYGGEQYF,TGTGCCAGCAGTTACGGGGGCGAGCAGTACTTC
TRBJ2-7,12,few,TRBV12-3/TRBV12-4,.,CASSQDIFEQYF,TGTGCCAGCAGTCAGGACATATTCGAGCAGTACTTC
TRBJ1-4,15,once,TRBV5-4,TRBD1,CASSSDRGRNEKLFF,TGTGCCAGCAGCTCCGACAGGGGGCGTAATGAAAAACTGTTTTTT
TRBJ1-4,14,.,TRBV9,.,CASSAGNLNEKLFF,TGTGCCAGCAGCGCAGGGAACCTTAATGAAAAACTGTTTTTT
TRBJ2-1,15,.,TRBV12-5,TRBD1,CASGAGQGAHNEQFF,TGTGCTAGTGGTGCAGGACAGGGGGCACACAATGAGCAGTTCTTC
TRBJ1-2,12,.,TRBV30,.,CAWSVLADGYTF,TGTGCCTGGAGTGTACTGGCGGATGGCTACACCTTC